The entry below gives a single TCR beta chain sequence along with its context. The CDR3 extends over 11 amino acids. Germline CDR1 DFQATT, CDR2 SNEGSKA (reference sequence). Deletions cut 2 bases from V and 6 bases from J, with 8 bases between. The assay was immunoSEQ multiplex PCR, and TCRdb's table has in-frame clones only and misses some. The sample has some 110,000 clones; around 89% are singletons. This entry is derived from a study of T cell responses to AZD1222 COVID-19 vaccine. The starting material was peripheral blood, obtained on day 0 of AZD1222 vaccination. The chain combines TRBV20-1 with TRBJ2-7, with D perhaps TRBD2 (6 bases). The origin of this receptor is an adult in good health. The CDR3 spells CSARQGGEQYF. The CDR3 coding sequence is TGCAGTGCTAGACAGGGAGGCGAGCAGTACTTC.